The 6 T cell receptor beta chains below all came from one sample that was sequenced in a study of cytomegalovirus exposure and HLA in healthy donors. 60 Vbeta and 13 Jbeta primers were used in PCR. TCRdb keeps only in-frame clones here, not all; method: immunoSEQ multiplex PCR. This table holds over 150,000 clones, over 65% found once. Input material: PBMCs. Receptors originate from a middle-aged woman in good health and CMV-seropositive.

V usage is TRBV28 and J usage is TRBJ2-7, with no clear D. CDR1 and CDR2 (germline): MDHEN, SYDVKM. The CDR3 has 12 amino acids. Trimming removed 3 bases at V and 3 bases at J, with 6 bases between. This CDR3 reads CASSLPSYEQYF. The CDR3 DNA sequence: TGTGCCAGCAGTTTGCCCAGCTACGAGCAGTACTTC.

This chain joins TRBV6-5 and TRBJ1-5; D is possibly TRBD1 (5 bases). CDR3 size: 15 residues. Trimming removed 0 bases from V and 5 bases from J, with 11 bases in between. Per the germline V gene, CDR1 is MNHEY and CDR2 is SVGAGI. The CDR3 region is CASSYSFRGDQPQHF. CDR3 sequence (DNA): TGTGCCAGCAGTTACTCGTTTAGGGGCGATCAGCCCCAGCATTTT.

The chain recombines TRBV4-2 with TRBJ2-7; D may be TRBD2 (6 bases). The germline V gene has CDR1 LGHNA and CDR2 YNFKEQ. The V gene lost 0 bases and the J gene lost 0 bases, with 15 bases spanning the gap. The CDR3 is made up of 17 amino acids. The CDR3 DNA reads TGTGCCAGCAGCCAAGATAGGGGTGGGGGGAGCTCCTACGAGCAGTACTTC. Amino acids: CASSQDRGGGSSYEQYF.

This sequence joins TRBV6-5 and TRBJ2-1, with TRBD2 matching 7 bases. The CDR3 totals 14 residues. Trimming removed 6 bases from V and 5 bases from J; junction bases left unmatched: 7. The germline CDR1 and CDR2 sequences are MNHEY and SVGAGI. CDR3 region: CASRPWGGNNEQFF. The CDR3 coding sequence is TGTGCCAGCAGACCGTGGGGGGGAAACAATGAGCAGTTCTTC.

As to this clone: The junction departs from the called germline gene at one end, perhaps through a read error. V gene TRBV5-1 combines with J gene TRBJ1-6; 9 nucleotides match TRBD1. CDR1 SGHRS and CDR2 YFSETQ come from the germline V gene. The CDR3 is 14 amino acids. Here the CDR3 reads CASRPGQGYSPLNF. Written as DNA, the CDR3 is TGCGCCAGCAGACCGGGACAGGGCTATTCACCCCTCAACTTT.

This chain links TRBV5-8 with TRBJ1-5, with 8 bases that match TRBD1. Germline assignment: CDR1 SGHTS and CDR2 YDEGEE. The V and J ends lost 5 bases and 2 bases, in that order; junction bases with no gene match: 6. This CDR3 region has 15 residues. Here the CDR3 reads CASRMTGAGNQPQHF. For the CDR3, the DNA is TGTGCCAGCAGAATGACAGGGGCTGGCAATCAGCCCCAGCATTTT.